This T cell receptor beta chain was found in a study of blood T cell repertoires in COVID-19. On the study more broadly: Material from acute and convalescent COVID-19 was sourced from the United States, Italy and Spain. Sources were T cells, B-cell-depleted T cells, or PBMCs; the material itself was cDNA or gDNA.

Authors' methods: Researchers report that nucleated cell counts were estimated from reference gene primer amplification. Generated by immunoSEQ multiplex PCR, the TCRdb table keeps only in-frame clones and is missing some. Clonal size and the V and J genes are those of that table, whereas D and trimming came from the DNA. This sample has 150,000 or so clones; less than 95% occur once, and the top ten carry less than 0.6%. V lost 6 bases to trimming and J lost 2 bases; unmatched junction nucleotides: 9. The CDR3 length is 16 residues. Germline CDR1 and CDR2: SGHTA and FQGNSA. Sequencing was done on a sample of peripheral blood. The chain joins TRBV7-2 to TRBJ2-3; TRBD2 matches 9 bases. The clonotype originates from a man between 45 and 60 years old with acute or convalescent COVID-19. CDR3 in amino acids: CASRAGTSRNTDTQYF. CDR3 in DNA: TGTGCCAGCAGAGCTGGGACTAGCAGAAACACAGATACGCAGTATTTT.